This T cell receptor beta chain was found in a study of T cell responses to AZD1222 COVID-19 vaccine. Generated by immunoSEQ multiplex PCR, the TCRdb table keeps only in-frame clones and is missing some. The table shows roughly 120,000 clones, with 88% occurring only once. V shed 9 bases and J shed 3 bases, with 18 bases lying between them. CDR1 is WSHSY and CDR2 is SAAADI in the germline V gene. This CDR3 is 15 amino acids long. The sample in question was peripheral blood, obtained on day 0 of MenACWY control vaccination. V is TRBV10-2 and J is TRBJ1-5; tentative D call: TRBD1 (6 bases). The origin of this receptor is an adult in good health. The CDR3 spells CASKPGERYNQPQHF. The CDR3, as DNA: TGCGCCAGTAAGCCAGGGGAAAGGTACAATCAGCCCCAGCATTTT.